This is a list of T cell receptor beta chains from one sample in a study of T cell repertoires in cytomegalovirus infection. TCRdb used MiXCR to reprocess the reads, holding one entry per CDR3 protein. Among hundreds of thousands of distinct CDR3 sequences, about 24% were seen once, and the ten largest hold less than 10%. The sample was CD8+ T cells from PBMCs. The receptor source for this set is a human donor in good health (CMV status not recorded). Some clones in this sample may be carry-over from other donors' samples. The CDR3 runs from the conserved cysteine through the conserved F or W. Fields, in order: V gene, J gene, D gene, clone size, CDR3 protein, CDR3 DNA. D genes are given only for firm matches. Some rows mark clone size as missing; the rest say once, few, many or name a class of expanded clone.

TRBV7-9	TRBJ2-1	TRBD2	many	CASSSTLVRGGRRSYNEQFF	TGTGCCAGCAGTTCTACCCTAGTGCGGGGGGGCCGTAGGTCCTACAATGAGCAGTTCTTC
TRBV6-5	TRBJ2-2	TRBD2	NA	CASTIAGPNTGELFF	TGTGCCAGCACTATAGCGGGCCCGAACACCGGGGAGCTGTTTTTT
TRBV6-6	TRBJ2-1	NA	few	CASSFRTENNEQFF	TGTGCCAGCAGTTTTCGGACAGAAAACAATGAGCAGTTCTTC
TRBV3-1	TRBJ1-5	NA	NA	CASSLSEGYQPQHF	TGTGCCAGCAGCCTAAGTGAGGGTTATCAGCCCCAGCATTTT
TRBV7-3	TRBJ2-1	TRBD2	NA	CVSSLVGLAGTYNEQFF	TGTGTCAGCAGCTTAGTGGGGCTAGCGGGGACTTACAATGAGCAGTTCTTC
TRBV27	TRBJ2-3	NA	few	CASSTSRVRTDTQYF	TGTGCCAGCAGTACTTCTAGGGTGAGGACAGATACGCAGTATTTT
TRBV5-4	TRBJ2-1	NA	NA	CASSGSGLDNEQFF	TGTGCCAGCAGCGGGTCGGGACTTGACAATGAGCAGTTCTTC
TRBV11-2	TRBJ2-5	TRBD2	NA	CASSLTPRGGQETQYF	TGTGCCAGCAGCTTAACCCCCCGCGGGGGGCAAGAGACCCAGTACTTC
TRBV6-1	TRBJ2-7	TRBD1	NA	CASSGDRGYEQYF	TGTGCCAGCAGTGGGGACAGGGGGTACGAGCAGTACTTC
TRBV7-9	TRBJ2-1	TRBD2	many	CASSTPLAGGYNEQFF	TGTGCCAGCAGCACCCCGCTAGCGGGGGGCTACAATGAGCAGTTCTTC
TRBV5-4	TRBJ2-2	TRBD1	NA	CASSPADRGAGELFF	TGTGCCAGCAGCCCAGCGGACAGGGGCGCCGGGGAGCTGTTTTTT
TRBV6-5	TRBJ1-2	TRBD1	many	CASSLGTGAWADGYTF	TGTGCCAGCAGTCTCGGGACAGGGGCATGGGCTGATGGCTACACCTTC
TRBV7-8	TRBJ2-1	NA	NA	CASSLRERSGEQFF	TGTGCCAGCAGCTTACGGGAGCGATCCGGTGAGCAGTTCTTC
TRBV28	TRBJ2-7	NA	NA	CASSSKGRLLTYEQYF	TGTGCCAGCAGCTCGAAGGGGCGCCTCCTTACCTACGAGCAGTACTTC
TRBV10-3	TRBJ2-1	NA	few	CAISESESEQFF	TGTGCCATCAGTGAGTCAGAGTCTGAGCAGTTCTTC
TRBV27	TRBJ1-5	NA	NA	CASSLEGRQLHF	TGTGCCAGCAGTTTAGAGGGGCGACAGCTGCATTTT
TRBV20-1	TRBJ1-1	NA	few	CSASPGRRRVNTEAFF	TGCAGTGCTAGCCCCGGGCGGCGAAGGGTTAACACTGAAGCTTTCTTT
TRBV5-6	TRBJ2-7	NA	NA	CASSSRRRGNAYEQYF	TGTGCCAGCAGCTCGCGGAGGAGGGGGAATGCCTACGAGCAGTACTTC
TRBV7-2	TRBJ1-2	NA	NA	CASSLGNTNYGYTF	TGTGCCAGCAGCTTAGGGAACACTAACTATGGCTACACCTTC
TRBV29-1	TRBJ2-1	TRBD2	NA	CSVSGTSGGSSYNEQFF	TGCAGCGTCTCCGGGACTAGCGGGGGGAGCTCCTACAATGAGCAGTTCTTC
TRBV28	TRBJ2-3	TRBD1	NA	CASSLRDSIGTDTQYF	TGTGCCAGCAGTTTACGGGACAGTATCGGCACAGATACGCAGTATTTT
TRBV7-9	TRBJ1-2	NA	many	CASSDPGAATSNYGYTF	TGTGCCAGCAGCGATCCTGGGGCGGCCACCTCTAACTATGGCTACACCTTC
TRBV20-1	TRBJ2-1	NA	NA	CSAARGAGDNEQFF	TGCAGTGCAGCCCGCGGGGCTGGGGACAATGAGCAGTTCTTC
TRBV5-1	TRBJ2-1	TRBD1	NA	CASSRQGETYNEQFF	TGCGCCAGCAGCCGACAGGGAGAAACCTACAATGAGCAGTTCTTC
TRBV5-1	TRBJ2-1	TRBD2	NA	CASSRWESSGAADEQFF	TGCGCCAGCAGCCGGTGGGAAAGTAGCGGGGCAGCGGATGAGCAGTTCTTC
TRBV6-5	TRBJ1-1	TRBD1	many	CASSYFGTGSTEAFF	TGTGCCAGCAGTTACTTCGGGACAGGGTCCACTGAAGCTTTCTTT
TRBV7-6	TRBJ2-2	NA	many	CASSRRDPDTGELFF	TGTGCCAGCAGCCGACGGGACCCAGACACCGGGGAGCTGTTTTTT
TRBV5-1	TRBJ2-7	NA	NA	CASSAEYRSLAYEQYF	TGCGCCAGCAGCGCCGAGTACAGGAGTTTGGCCTACGAGCAGTACTTC
TRBV5-5	TRBJ2-1	NA	NA	CASSPDTGRGSGFF	TGTGCCAGCAGCCCCGACACGGGGCGCGGCAGCGGGTTCTTC
TRBV19	TRBJ2-7	NA	NA	CVSSIATTYEQYF	TGTGTCAGTAGTATCGCCACAACCTACGAGCAGTACTTC
TRBV18	TRBJ1-4	TRBD1	once	CASSQQGKVEKLLF	TGTGCCAGCTCACAACAGGGGAAGGTCGAAAAACTGTTATTT
TRBV6-6	TRBJ1-1	TRBD1	NA	CASIRDRGANTEAFF	TGTGCCAGTATCCGGGACAGGGGCGCCAACACTGAAGCTTTCTTT
TRBV6-2/TRBV6-3	TRBJ2-6	NA	NA	CAGSYLPVSGANVLTF	TGTGCCGGCAGTTACCTTCCCGTCTCTGGGGCCAACGTCCTGACTTTC
TRBV10-3	TRBJ2-2	NA	NA	CAIDTDTGELFF	TGTGCCATTGACACAGACACCGGGGAGCTGTTTTTT
TRBV13	TRBJ2-2	NA	NA	CASSRGASGGELFF	TGTGCCAGCAGCAGGGGAGCGTCGGGCGGGGAGCTGTTTTTT
TRBV6-5	TRBJ2-2	NA	few	CASSYLKRPGELFF	TGTGCCAGCAGTTACTTGAAGAGGCCCGGGGAGCTGTTTTTT
TRBV6-6	TRBJ2-2	TRBD2	NA	CASSDPKSGGLYTGELFF	TGTGCCAGCAGTGACCCGAAAAGCGGGGGGCTCTACACCGGGGAGCTGTTTTTT
TRBV10-3	TRBJ2-7	TRBD2	few	CAIGLAGNEQYF	TGTGCCATCGGACTAGCGGGGAACGAGCAGTACTTC
TRBV11-2	TRBJ2-3	NA	NA	CASSLPPTSTDTQYF	TGTGCCAGCAGCTTACCACCGACTAGCACAGATACGCAGTATTTT
TRBV4-1	TRBJ2-2	TRBD2	NA	CASSPRDSGGTGKLFF	TGTGCCAGCAGCCCGAGGGATAGCGGGGGCACCGGGAAGCTGTTTTTT
TRBV20-1	TRBJ2-7	TRBD1	many	CSATGTGRYEQYF	TGCAGTGCCACCGGGACAGGAAGGTACGAGCAGTACTTC
TRBV10-3	TRBJ2-1	TRBD2	NA	CAISEPLRWGGEESEQFF	TGTGCCATCAGTGAGCCCCTTCGATGGGGGGGTGAGGAGAGTGAGCAGTTCTTC
TRBV28	TRBJ1-5	NA	many	CASSLAPGKQPQHF	TGTGCCAGCAGTTTAGCCCCAGGAAAGCAGCCCCAGCATTTT
TRBV7-3	TRBJ2-1	TRBD2	NA	CASSSPGTSGGDNGQFF	TGTGCCAGCAGCTCGCCCGGGACTAGCGGGGGGGACAATGGGCAGTTCTTC
TRBV10-3	TRBJ1-1	TRBD1	few	CAITAHTGGWTEAFF	TGTGCCATCACCGCACACACAGGGGGCTGGACTGAAGCTTTCTTT
TRBV5-8	TRBJ2-1	NA	NA	CASSLHRVAYNEQFF	TGTGCCAGCAGCTTGCACAGGGTCGCCTACAATGAGCAGTTCTTC
TRBV19	TRBJ2-1	NA	NA	CASSMLGAYGEQFF	TGTGCCAGTAGTATGCTGGGGGCGTATGGTGAGCAGTTCTTC
TRBV14	TRBJ2-4	NA	NA	CASSQGSLDIQYF	TGTGCCAGCAGCCAAGGCAGTTTGGACATTCAGTACTTC
TRBV9	TRBJ2-5	NA	NA	CASSEGGGEETQYF	TGTGCCAGCAGCGAGGGAGGGGGCGAAGAGACCCAGTACTTC
TRBV7-2	TRBJ2-2	NA	many	CASSLVSTGELFF	TGTGCCAGCAGCTTAGTCTCCACCGGGGAGCTGTTTTTT
TRBV28	TRBJ2-3	TRBD1	many	CASSFVPGQGRRADTQYF	TGTGCCAGCAGTTTCGTCCCGGGACAGGGGCGGCGGGCAGATACGCAGTATTTT
TRBV27	TRBJ2-3	TRBD1	NA	CASKRHRTGGPTDTQYF	TGTGCCAGCAAGCGACACCGGACAGGGGGCCCTACAGATACGCAGTATTTT
TRBV7-9	TRBJ1-2	NA	many	CASSLVGTPTTVTF	TGTGCCAGCAGCTTAGTCGGGACACCGACCACGGTCACCTTC
TRBV19	TRBJ2-7	NA	NA	CASSLDMAYEQYF	TGTGCCAGTAGTCTGGACATGGCCTACGAGCAGTACTTC
TRBV20-1	TRBJ1-5	NA	NA	CSARDRGDHQPQHF	TGCAGTGCTAGAGATCGAGGGGACCACCAGCCCCAGCATTTT
TRBV7-6	TRBJ1-6	NA	NA	CASSFTRTSNSPLHF	TGTGCCAGCAGCTTTACACGGACGAGTAATTCACCCCTCCACTTT
TRBV4-3	TRBJ2-1	TRBD2	NA	CASSQGSGDLPEQFF	TGCGCCAGCAGCCAAGGTAGCGGGGACCTTCCGGAGCAGTTCTTC
TRBV19	TRBJ1-5	NA	NA	CASILQEDGNQPQHF	TGTGCCAGTATCCTACAGGAGGACGGCAATCAGCCCCAGCATTTT
TRBV14	TRBJ2-1	NA	NA	CASSHNQRVQFF	TGTGCCAGCAGCCATAACCAGCGGGTGCAGTTCTTC
TRBV28	TRBJ2-1	TRBD1	NA	CASTLWQWTGTTYNEQFF	TGTGCCAGCACCCTATGGCAGTGGACAGGGACAACCTACAATGAGCAGTTCTTC